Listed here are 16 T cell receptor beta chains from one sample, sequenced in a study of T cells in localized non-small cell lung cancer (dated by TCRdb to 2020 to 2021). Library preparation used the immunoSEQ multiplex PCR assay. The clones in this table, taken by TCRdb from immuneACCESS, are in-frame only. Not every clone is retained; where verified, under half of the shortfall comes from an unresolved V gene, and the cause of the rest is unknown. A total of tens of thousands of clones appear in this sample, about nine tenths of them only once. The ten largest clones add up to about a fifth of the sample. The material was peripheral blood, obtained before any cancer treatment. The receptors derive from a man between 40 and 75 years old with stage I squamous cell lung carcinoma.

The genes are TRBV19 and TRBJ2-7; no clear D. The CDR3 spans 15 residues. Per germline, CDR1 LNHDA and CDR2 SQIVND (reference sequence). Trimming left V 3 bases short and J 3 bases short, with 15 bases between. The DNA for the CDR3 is TGTGCCAGTAGTATGGGTGGGCTAACAATCTACGAGCAGTACTTC. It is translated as CASSMGGLTIYEQYF. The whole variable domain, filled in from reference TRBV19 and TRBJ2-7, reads DGGITQSPKYLFRKEGQNVTLSCEQNLNHDAMYWYRQDPGQGLRLIYYSQIVNDFQKGDIAEGYSVSREKKESFPLTVTSAQKNPTAFYLCASSMGGLTIYEQYFGPGTRLTVT.

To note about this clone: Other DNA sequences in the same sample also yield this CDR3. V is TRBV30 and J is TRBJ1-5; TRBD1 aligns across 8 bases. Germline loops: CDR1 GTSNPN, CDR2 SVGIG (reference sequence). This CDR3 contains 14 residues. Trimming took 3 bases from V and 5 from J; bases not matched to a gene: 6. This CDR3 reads CAWSRGLSDQPQHF. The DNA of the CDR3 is TGTGCCTGGAGCAGGGGGCTAAGTGATCAGCCCCAGCATTTT.

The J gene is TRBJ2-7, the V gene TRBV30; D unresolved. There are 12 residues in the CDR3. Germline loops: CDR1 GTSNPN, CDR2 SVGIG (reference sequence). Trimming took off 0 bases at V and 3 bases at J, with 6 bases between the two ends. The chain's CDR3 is CAWSVDHYEQYF. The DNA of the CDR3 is TGTGCCTGGAGTGTAGACCACTACGAGCAGTACTTC.

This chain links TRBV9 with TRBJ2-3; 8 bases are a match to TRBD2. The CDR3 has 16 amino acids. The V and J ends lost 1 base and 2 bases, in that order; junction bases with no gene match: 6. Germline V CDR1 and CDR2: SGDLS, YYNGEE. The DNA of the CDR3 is TGTGCCAGCAGCGTATGGAGCGGGGGCCCCACAGATACGCAGTATTTT. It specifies CASSVWSGGPTDTQYF.

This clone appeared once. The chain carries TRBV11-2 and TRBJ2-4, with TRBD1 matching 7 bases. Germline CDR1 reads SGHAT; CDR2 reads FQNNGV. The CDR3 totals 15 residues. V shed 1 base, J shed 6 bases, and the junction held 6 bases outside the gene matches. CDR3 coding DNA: TGTGCCAGCAGCTTAGTAGGGGGCAGCGTAAACATTCAGTACTTC. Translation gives CASSLVGGSVNIQYF.

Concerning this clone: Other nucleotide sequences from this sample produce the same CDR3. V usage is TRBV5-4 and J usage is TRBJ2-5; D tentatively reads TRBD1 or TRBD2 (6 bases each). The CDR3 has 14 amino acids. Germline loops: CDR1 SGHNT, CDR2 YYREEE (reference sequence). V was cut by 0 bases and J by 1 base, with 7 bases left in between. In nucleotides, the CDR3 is TGTGCCAGCAGCTTGGCGGGGGCCCAAGAGACCCAGTACTTC. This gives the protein CASSLAGAQETQYF.

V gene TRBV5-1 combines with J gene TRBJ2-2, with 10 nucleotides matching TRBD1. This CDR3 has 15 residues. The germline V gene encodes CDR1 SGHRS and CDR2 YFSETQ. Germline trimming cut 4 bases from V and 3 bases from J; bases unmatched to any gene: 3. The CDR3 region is CASSDGQGDTGELFF. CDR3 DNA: TGCGCCAGCAGCGACGGACAGGGGGACACCGGGGAGCTGTTTTTT.

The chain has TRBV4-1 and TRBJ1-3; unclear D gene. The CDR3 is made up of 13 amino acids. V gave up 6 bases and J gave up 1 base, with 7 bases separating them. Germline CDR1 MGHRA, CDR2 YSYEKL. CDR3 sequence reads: CASSPGSGNTIYF. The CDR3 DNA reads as TGCGCCAGCAGTCCGGGGTCTGGAAACACCATATATTTT.

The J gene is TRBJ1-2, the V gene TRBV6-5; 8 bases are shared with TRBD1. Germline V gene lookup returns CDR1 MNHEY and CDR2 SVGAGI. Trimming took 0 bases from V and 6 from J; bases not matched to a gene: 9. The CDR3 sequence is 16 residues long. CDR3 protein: CASSYSIFGTGHGYTF. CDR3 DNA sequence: TGTGCCAGCAGTTACTCTATTTTTGGGACAGGTCATGGCTACACCTTC.

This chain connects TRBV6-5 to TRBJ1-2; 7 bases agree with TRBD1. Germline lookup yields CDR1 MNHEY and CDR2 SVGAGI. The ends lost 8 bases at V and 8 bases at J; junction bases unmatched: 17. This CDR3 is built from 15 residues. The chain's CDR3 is CASGRDSWASEGYTF. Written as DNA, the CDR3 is TGTGCCAGCGGTAGGGACAGTTGGGCTAGTGAGGGCTACACCTTC.

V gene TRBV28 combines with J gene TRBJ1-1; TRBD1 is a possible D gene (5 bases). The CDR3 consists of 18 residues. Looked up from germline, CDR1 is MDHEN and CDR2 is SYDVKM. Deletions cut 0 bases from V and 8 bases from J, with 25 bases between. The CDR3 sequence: CASSLWFIREGMDLEAFF. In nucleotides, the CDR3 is TGTGCCAGCAGTTTATGGTTCATAAGGGAGGGGATGGACCTGGAAGCTTTCTTT. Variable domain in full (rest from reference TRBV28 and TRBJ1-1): DVKVTQSSRYLVKRTGEKVFLECVQDMDHENMFWYRQDPGLGLRLIYFSYDVKMKEKGDIPEGYSVSREKKERFSLILESASTNQTSMYLCASSLWFIREGMDLEAFFGQGTRLTVV.

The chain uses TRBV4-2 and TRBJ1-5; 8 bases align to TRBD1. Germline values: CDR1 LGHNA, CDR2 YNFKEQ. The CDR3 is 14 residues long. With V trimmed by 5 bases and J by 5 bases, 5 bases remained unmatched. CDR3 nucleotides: TGTGCCAGCAGCTTTCAGGGGGCCGATCAGCCCCAGCATTTT. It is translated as CASSFQGADQPQHF.

The CDR3 loop is CSGGNNEQFF. The CDR3 DNA is TGCAGCGGAGGCAACAATGAGCAGTTCTTC. This sequence joins TRBV29-1 and TRBJ2-1; no definite D call. CDR1 is SQVTM and CDR2 is ANQGSEA in the germline V gene. The CDR3 consists of 10 residues. Trimming took 7 bases from V and 5 from J, leaving 6 bases between them.

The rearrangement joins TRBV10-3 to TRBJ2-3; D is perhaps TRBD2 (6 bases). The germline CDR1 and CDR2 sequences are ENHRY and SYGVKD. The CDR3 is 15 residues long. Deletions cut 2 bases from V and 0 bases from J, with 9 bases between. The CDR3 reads CAISEAGTSTDTQYF. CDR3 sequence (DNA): TGTGCCATCAGTGAGGCGGGAACTAGCACAGATACGCAGTATTTT.

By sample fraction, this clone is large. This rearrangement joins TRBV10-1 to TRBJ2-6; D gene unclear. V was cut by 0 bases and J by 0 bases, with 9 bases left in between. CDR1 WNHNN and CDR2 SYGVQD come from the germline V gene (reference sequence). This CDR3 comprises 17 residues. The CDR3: CASSESHVNSGANVLTF. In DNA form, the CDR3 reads TGCGCCAGCAGTGAGTCGCACGTAAACTCTGGGGCCAACGTCCTGACTTTC.

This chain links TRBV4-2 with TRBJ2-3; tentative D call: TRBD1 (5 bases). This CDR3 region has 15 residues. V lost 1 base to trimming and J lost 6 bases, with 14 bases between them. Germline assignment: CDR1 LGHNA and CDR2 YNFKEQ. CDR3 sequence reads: CASSQVKGAKDTQYF. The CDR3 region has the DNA TGTGCCAGCAGCCAAGTAAAAGGGGCTAAGGATACGCAGTATTTT.